The clone carrying this TCR beta chain turned up a few times. A single record per CDR3 protein comes from TCRdb applying MiXCR to the 5' RACE reads. The sample carries 600,000 to 700,000 distinct CDR3 sequences, about 20% recorded once. The data derive from a study of identical twins. Germline V gives CDR1 LNHNV, CDR2 YYDKDF (reference sequence). The CDR3 covers 16 residues. V gave up 7 bases and J gave up 2 bases; unmatched junction bases: 12. The sample was also reused in another study, on T cells expressing NK-cell markers.

The receptor was derived from a woman between 18 and 29 years old in good health. Sequencing used PBMCs. This chain links TRBV15 with TRBJ2-3; TRBD1 matches 7 bases. Here the CDR3 reads CATTAFTGAITDTQYF. CDR3 in DNA: TGTGCCACCACTGCTTTTACAGGGGCGATCACAGATACGCAGTATTTT.